Listed below are T cell receptor beta chains from one sample, sequenced in a study of cytomegalovirus exposure and HLA in healthy donors. Only in-frame clones appear in the TCRdb table, and some are missing; sequencing was by immunoSEQ multiplex PCR. The sample contains about 93,000 clones, roughly 60% of which appear only once. Sequencing used PBMCs. All receptors derive from a boy between 10 and 17 years old in good health and CMV-seropositive. Both conserved end residues are part of each CDR3. D genes are given only for firm matches. Size tells how often a clone was seen (once, few, many) or the class of an expanded clone, and some rows leave it out.

CDR3: CASSLWGRGTDTQYF
DNA: TGTGCCAGCAGCTTATGGGGCAGGGGAACAGATACGCAGTATTTT
D: -
J: TRBJ2-3
V: TRBV11-2
length: 15
size: -

CDR3: CASSYTQGAGTGELFF
DNA: TGCGCCAGCAGCTACACACAGGGGGCAGGAACCGGGGAGCTGTTTTTT
D: TRBD1
J: TRBJ2-2
V: TRBV5-1
length: 16
size: -

CDR3: CASSELRAGGEAFF
DNA: TGTGCCAGCAGTGAATTAAGGGCAGGGGGCGAAGCTTTCTTT
D: TRBD1
J: TRBJ1-1
V: TRBV6-1
length: 14
size: -

CDR3: CASSRPGGYGYTF
DNA: TGTGCCAGCAGCCGCCCAGGGGGCTATGGCTACACCTTC
D: TRBD1
J: TRBJ1-2
V: TRBV7-2
length: 13
size: -

CDR3: CASSGLGQLSSYNEQFF
DNA: TGTGCCAGCAGCGGGCTGGGACAGTTAAGCTCCTACAATGAGCAGTTCTTC
D: TRBD1
J: TRBJ2-1
V: TRBV9
length: 17
size: -

CDR3: CASSRLAGAPAGELFF
DNA: TGTGCCAGCTCAAGGCTAGCGGGAGCCCCGGCCGGGGAGCTGTTTTTT
D: TRBD2
J: TRBJ2-2
V: TRBV27
length: 16
size: -

CDR3: CAWSAGVGRNIQYF
DNA: TGTGCCTGGAGTGCCGGGGTGGGTCGGAACATTCAGTACTTC
D: -
J: TRBJ2-4
V: TRBV30
length: 14
size: -

CDR3: CASSYRTGMNTEAFF
DNA: TGCGCCAGCAGCTACAGGACAGGAATGAACACTGAAGCTTTCTTT
D: TRBD1
J: TRBJ1-1
V: TRBV5-1
length: 15
size: -

CDR3: CASSVVGASYGTDTQYF
DNA: TGTGCCAGCAGCGTAGTAGGAGCCTCGTACGGCACAGATACGCAGTATTTT
D: -
J: TRBJ2-3
V: TRBV9
length: 17
size: -

CDR3: CASSLEFLGQGSPLHF
DNA: TGCGCCAGCAGCTTGGAGTTCTTGGGGCAAGGTTCACCCCTCCACTTT
D: -
J: TRBJ1-6
V: TRBV5-1
length: 16
size: -

CDR3: CASSDRTGAYAEAFF
DNA: TGTGCCAGTAGTGACAGGACAGGAGCGTACGCTGAAGCTTTCTTT
D: TRBD1
J: TRBJ1-1
V: TRBV19
length: 15
size: once

CDR3: CASSVDPVSISGYTF
DNA: TGTGCCAGCAGCGTAGATCCGGTTTCGATCTCTGGCTACACCTTC
D: -
J: TRBJ1-2
V: TRBV9
length: 15
size: -

CDR3: CASTPPGHLYGYTF
DNA: TGTGCCAGTACCCCACCGGGACACCTCTATGGCTACACCTTC
D: -
J: TRBJ1-2
V: TRBV19
length: 14
size: -

CDR3: CATSRPGATNEKLFF
DNA: TGTGCCACCAGCCGACCGGGTGCAACTAATGAAAAACTGTTTTTT
D: -
J: TRBJ1-4
V: TRBV15
length: 15
size: few

CDR3: CASSERIASGSSEQFF
DNA: TGTGCCAGCAGTGAAAGAATTGCTAGCGGGAGCAGTGAGCAGTTCTTC
D: TRBD2
J: TRBJ2-1
V: TRBV6-1
length: 16
size: -

CDR3: CASSHDGTGLYEQYF
DNA: TGTGCCAGCAGCCACGACGGGACAGGGCTCTACGAGCAGTACTTC
D: TRBD1
J: TRBJ2-7
V: TRBV7-2
length: 15
size: -

CDR3: CASTGTPNSPLHF
DNA: TGTGCCAGCACGGGGACTCCAAATTCACCCCTCCACTTT
D: -
J: TRBJ1-6
V: TRBV27
length: 13
size: -

CDR3: CASRGQGRILGSNQPQHF
DNA: TGTGCCAGCAGGGGACAGGGGCGCATCCTGGGGAGCAATCAGCCCCAGCATTTT
D: TRBD1
J: TRBJ1-5
V: TRBV25-1
length: 18
size: -

CDR3: CASSLAGGQTGELFF
DNA: TGTGCCAGCAGTTTAGCGGGAGGGCAAACCGGGGAGCTGTTTTTT
D: TRBD2
J: TRBJ2-2
V: TRBV25-1
length: 15
size: few

CDR3: CASSVRETNTEAFF
DNA: TGTGCCAGTAGTGTCCGGGAAACGAACACTGAAGCTTTCTTT
D: -
J: TRBJ1-1
V: TRBV19
length: 14
size: -

CDR3: CASSPGRTDIYNEQFF
DNA: TGTGCCAGCAGCCCCGGGAGGACAGACATCTACAATGAGCAGTTCTTC
D: -
J: TRBJ2-1
V: TRBV11-2
length: 16
size: few

CDR3: CASSDIPRSGYGYPF
DNA: TGCGCCAGCAGTGATATCCCCAGGAGCGGGTATGGCTACCCCTTC
D: -
J: TRBJ1-2
V: TRBV10-2
length: 15
size: -

CDR3: CASSRADGNEKLFF
DNA: TGTGCCAGCAGCAGAGCCGACGGGAACGAAAAACTGTTTTTT
D: -
J: TRBJ1-4
V: TRBV7-9
length: 14
size: few

CDR3: CASSLLGQANTGELFF
DNA: TGTGCCAGCAGTTTATTGGGCCAAGCGAACACCGGGGAGCTGTTTTTT
D: -
J: TRBJ2-2
V: TRBV27
length: 16
size: -

CDR3: CASRFRTGSTDTQYF
DNA: TGCGCCAGCAGATTCAGGACAGGTAGCACAGATACGCAGTATTTT
D: TRBD1
J: TRBJ2-3
V: TRBV5-1
length: 15
size: few

CDR3: CASSLSSGNQPQHF
DNA: TGTGCCAGCAGCTTGAGTTCGGGTAATCAGCCCCAGCATTTT
D: -
J: TRBJ1-5
V: TRBV5-6
length: 14
size: -

CDR3: CATRGGEADTQYF
DNA: TGTGCCACCCGGGGGGGTGAGGCAGATACGCAGTATTTT
D: TRBD2
J: TRBJ2-3
V: TRBV6-1
length: 13
size: -

CDR3: CAWSVPAGATNEKLFF
DNA: TGTGCCTGGAGTGTACCGGCAGGCGCAACTAATGAAAAACTGTTTTTT
D: -
J: TRBJ1-4
V: TRBV30
length: 16
size: -

CDR3: CASSLDRAGIGYGYTF
DNA: TGTGCCAGCAGTTTAGACCGGGCCGGGATCGGCTATGGCTACACCTTC
D: -
J: TRBJ1-2
V: TRBV27
length: 16
size: -

CDR3: CASSQNPTGWQPQHF
DNA: TGTGCCAGCAGCCAAAACCCGACAGGCTGGCAGCCCCAGCATTTT
D: -
J: TRBJ1-5
V: TRBV27
length: 15
size: -

CDR3: CASSLDYGTTGELFF
DNA: TGTGCCAGCAGCTTAGACTATGGGACAACCGGGGAGCTGTTTTTT
D: -
J: TRBJ2-2
V: TRBV7-9
length: 15
size: -

CDR3: CSVTSFGTASRYGYTF
DNA: TGCAGCGTCACATCGTTCGGGACAGCCTCTCGCTATGGCTACACCTTC
D: TRBD1
J: TRBJ1-2
V: TRBV29-1
length: 16
size: few

CDR3: CASSPGLAGTPTGELFF
DNA: TGTGCCAGCAGCCCGGGACTAGCGGGGACCCCCACCGGGGAGCTGTTTTTT
D: TRBD2
J: TRBJ2-2
V: TRBV5-4
length: 17
size: few

CDR3: CASSQRGTGANTEAFF
DNA: TGTGCCAGCAGCCAACGGGGGACAGGGGCGAACACTGAAGCTTTCTTT
D: TRBD1
J: TRBJ1-1
V: TRBV7-6
length: 16
size: few

CDR3: CASSIGGDSYEQYF
DNA: TGTGCCAGTAGTATAGGGGGAGATTCCTACGAGCAGTACTTC
D: -
J: TRBJ2-7
V: TRBV19
length: 14
size: -

CDR3: CASSWTSGRAGSYEQYF
DNA: TGTGCCAGCAGCTGGACTAGCGGGAGGGCCGGGTCCTACGAGCAGTACTTC
D: TRBD2
J: TRBJ2-7
V: TRBV7-9
length: 17
size: -

CDR3: CSVVYGLSNQPQNF
DNA: TGCAGCGTTGTCTACGGCCTTAGCAATCAGCCCCAGAATTTT
D: -
J: TRBJ1-5
V: TRBV29-1
length: 14
size: -

CDR3: CASSDTGADLYEQYF
DNA: TGTGCCAGCAGCGATACAGGGGCCGACCTCTACGAGCAGTACTTC
D: TRBD1
J: TRBJ2-7
V: TRBV7-2
length: 15
size: -

CDR3: CASRPQGNTEAFF
DNA: TGTGCCAGCAGGCCGCAGGGGAACACTGAAGCTTTCTTT
D: -
J: TRBJ1-1
V: TRBV5-4
length: 13
size: few

CDR3: CASSTASGYNQPQHF
DNA: TGTGCCAGCAGTACCGCGTCAGGCTACAATCAGCCCCAGCATTTT
D: -
J: TRBJ1-5
V: TRBV2
length: 15
size: few

CDR3: CASSPGAGYTF
DNA: TGTGCCAGCAGCCCTGGGGCTGGCTACACCTTC
D: -
J: TRBJ1-2
V: TRBV9
length: 11
size: few

CDR3: CASSLNSGGNQPQHF
DNA: TGCGCCAGCAGCCTTAATTCAGGGGGTAATCAGCCCCAGCATTTT
D: TRBD1
J: TRBJ1-5
V: TRBV5-1
length: 15
size: -

CDR3: CASSNLAGSTDTQYF
DNA: TGTGCCAGCAGCAACTTAGCGGGGAGCACAGATACGCAGTATTTT
D: TRBD2
J: TRBJ2-3
V: TRBV5-6
length: 15
size: -

CDR3: CASSQDGHNTGELFF
DNA: TGTGCCAGCAGCCAAGACGGTCATAACACCGGGGAGCTGTTTTTT
D: -
J: TRBJ2-2
V: TRBV4-2
length: 15
size: -

CDR3: CASSGTSPGQGFPGNTIYF
DNA: TGTGCCAGCAGCGGAACTAGTCCGGGACAGGGCTTCCCTGGAAACACCATATATTTT
D: TRBD1
J: TRBJ1-3
V: TRBV9
length: 19
size: few

CDR3: CASTHGLAGTYNEQFF
DNA: TGCGCCAGCACCCACGGACTAGCGGGAACCTACAATGAGCAGTTCTTC
D: TRBD2
J: TRBJ2-1
V: TRBV5-1
length: 16
size: -

CDR3: CASKGQGARGANVLTF
DNA: TGTGCCAGTAAGGGACAGGGGGCGCGAGGGGCCAACGTCCTGACTTTC
D: TRBD1
J: TRBJ2-6
V: TRBV19
length: 16
size: -

CDR3: CASSIGAGTHSETQYF
DNA: TGTGCCAGCAGTATCGGGGCGGGGACCCACTCAGAGACCCAGTACTTC
D: -
J: TRBJ2-5
V: TRBV27
length: 16
size: -

CDR3: CASSQDREGAGELFF
DNA: TGTGCCAGCAGCCAAGACCGTGAGGGGGCCGGGGAGCTGTTTTTT
D: -
J: TRBJ2-2
V: TRBV4-2
length: 15
size: -

CDR3: CASSLGLYEQYF
DNA: TGTGCCAGCAGCTTAGGACTTTACGAGCAGTACTTC
D: -
J: TRBJ2-7
V: TRBV13
length: 12
size: -

CDR3: CASSFGQGGLFF
DNA: TGTGCCAGCAGCTTCGGGCAGGGAGGGCTGTTTTTT
D: -
J: TRBJ2-2
V: TRBV5-6
length: 12
size: -

CDR3: CASSLFGRGTEAFF
DNA: TGTGCCAGCAGCTTGTTCGGGAGGGGGACTGAAGCTTTCTTT
D: -
J: TRBJ1-1
V: TRBV5-6
length: 14
size: -

CDR3: CASSLLQDTQYF
DNA: TGTGCCAGCAGCTTACTCCAGGATACGCAGTATTTT
D: -
J: TRBJ2-3
V: TRBV7-9
length: 12
size: -

CDR3: CASSGQLNQPQHF
DNA: TGTGCCAGCAGCGGGCAGCTCAATCAGCCCCAGCATTTT
D: -
J: TRBJ1-5
V: TRBV7-2
length: 13
size: few